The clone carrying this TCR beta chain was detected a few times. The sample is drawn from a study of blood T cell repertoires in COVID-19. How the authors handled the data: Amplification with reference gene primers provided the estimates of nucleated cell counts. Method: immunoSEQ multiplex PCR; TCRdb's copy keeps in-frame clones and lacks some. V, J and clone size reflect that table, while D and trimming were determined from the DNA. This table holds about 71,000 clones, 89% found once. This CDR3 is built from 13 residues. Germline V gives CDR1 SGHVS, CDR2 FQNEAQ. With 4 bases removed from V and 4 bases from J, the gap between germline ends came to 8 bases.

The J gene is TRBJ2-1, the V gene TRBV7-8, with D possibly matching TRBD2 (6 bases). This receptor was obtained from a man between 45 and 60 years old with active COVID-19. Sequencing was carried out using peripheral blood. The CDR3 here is CASSSGEYNEQFF. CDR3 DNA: TGTGCCAGCAGCTCGGGGGAGTACAATGAGCAGTTCTTC.